These 13 T cell receptor beta chains originate from one sample sequenced in a study of graft-versus-host responses after intestinal transplantation (dated by TCRdb to the early 2020s). Interpreted using the paper, the time point label stands for: cells obtained before transplantation from donor or recipient. To prepare the library, the immunoSEQ multiplex PCR assay was applied. The immuneACCESS repertoire file appears here via TCRdb, limited to in-frame rearrangements. These files lack a portion of the clones; in checked studies, under half of the deficit traces to unresolved V genes, and the cause of the others is not known. For this sample there are about 39,000 clones; about 96% appear just once. Of the sample, 0.22% is held by the ten largest clones. For these TCRs, the target antigens are not known. The sequencing here drew on unstimulated CD8+ T cells sorted from spleen or lymph node cells, taken before transplant. These TCRs come from a human donor who was the organ donor for an intestinal transplant.

This chain connects TRBV10-3 to TRBJ2-2; D gene uncertain. The germline gives CDR1 ENHRY, CDR2 SYGVKD. The CDR3 totals 16 residues. Between the trimmed V and J ends, which lost 6 bases and 6 bases, there was a span of 20 bases. The CDR3 spells CAISQAAEEIPGELFF. CDR3 bases: TGTGCCATCAGCCAGGCGGCAGAGGAGATCCCCGGGGAGCTGTTTTTT.

This sequence joins TRBV27 and TRBJ2-7; 11 nucleotides agree with TRBD2. Trimming took 2 bases from V and 4 from J; bases not matched to a gene: 4. Per germline, CDR1 MNHEY and CDR2 SMNVEV (reference sequence). The CDR3 totals 15 residues. CDR3 sequence: CASSLGLAGGYEQYF. The CDR3 nucleotides are TGTGCCAGCAGTTTAGGGCTAGCGGGAGGTTACGAGCAGTACTTC.

This chain joins TRBV25-1 and TRBJ1-6; 7 bases map to TRBD1. The CDR3 is made up of 14 amino acids. Germline V CDR1 and CDR2: MGHDK, SYGVNS. J was trimmed by 6 bases and V by 4 bases; bases with no gene match: 3. In nucleotides, the CDR3 is TGTGCCAGCAGTGCTAACAGGGGTAATTCACCCCTCCACTTT. Protein product: CASSANRGNSPLHF.

The chain combines TRBV11-2 with TRBJ2-5, with 14 bases fitting TRBD2. V lost 4 bases, J lost 4 bases, and 8 bases stayed unmatched. The CDR3 spans 17 residues. Germline-derived CDR1 and CDR2 are SGHAT and FQNNGV. Here the CDR3 reads CASSSGTSGGGSETQYF. CDR3 DNA sequence: TGTGCCAGCAGCTCCGGGACTAGCGGGGGCGGGTCAGAGACCCAGTACTTC.

V gene TRBV10-3 combines with J gene TRBJ2-5, with 11 bases fitting TRBD1. This CDR3 has 18 amino acids. V trimming: 4 bases; J trimming: 5 bases; junction bases outside the gene matches: 15. The germline V gene has CDR1 ENHRY and CDR2 SYGVKD. The CDR3 DNA reads TGTGCCATCAGTGTACGAGACCCTCAGGACAGGGGGCGCGAGACCCAGTACTTC. Its protein is CAISVRDPQDRGRETQYF.

This chain joins TRBV4-1 and TRBJ2-1; the match to TRBD2 covers 7 bases. This CDR3 region has 16 residues. CDR1 is MGHRA and CDR2 is YSYEKL in the germline V gene. The ends lost 3 bases at V and 0 bases at J; junction bases unmatched: 5. The CDR3 region has the DNA TGCGCCAGCAGCCATATGGGGGGGAGCTCCTACAATGAGCAGTTCTTC. Translation: CASSHMGGSSYNEQFF.

The chain couples TRBV19 to TRBJ1-1; D remains ambiguous. The CDR3 spans 13 residues. The V and J ends lost 0 bases and 3 bases respectively, with 5 bases between them. CDR1 and CDR2 from the germline V gene are LNHDA and SQIVND (reference sequence). The CDR3 coding sequence is TGTGCCAGTAGTATAGAAGGACACACTGAAGCTTTCTTT. This codes for CASSIEGHTEAFF.

The chain recombines TRBV29-1 with TRBJ1-1; D ambiguous. CDR1 is SQVTM and CDR2 is ANQGSEA in the germline V gene. Trimming removed 5 bases from V and 4 bases from J, with 11 bases in between. This CDR3 has 12 residues. The CDR3 is CSVIPIGTEAFF. The CDR3 DNA reads as TGCAGCGTTATCCCGATCGGCACTGAAGCTTTCTTT.

In nucleotides, the CDR3 is TGTGCCAGCAGTGAATTTCTCGGGGAAAGTCAGCCCCAGCATTTT. The encoded protein is CASSEFLGESQPQHF. The chain uses TRBV6-1 and TRBJ1-5; no clear D. The CDR3 has 15 residues. V gave up 2 bases and J gave up 6 bases, with 14 bases separating them. Per germline, CDR1 MNHNS and CDR2 SASEGT.

The chain uses TRBV2 and TRBJ2-7, with unresolved D. Germline CDR1 is SNHLY and CDR2 is FYNNEI. This CDR3 has 13 residues. V lost 5 bases, J lost 4 bases, and 12 bases lay in between. CDR3 DNA: TGTGCCAGCAGTTCGGACGGAATGTACGAGCAGTACTTC. This gives the protein CASSSDGMYEQYF.

This rearrangement joins TRBV2 to TRBJ1-6, with a tentative D call TRBD1 (5 bases). The ends were cut back, 7 bases at V and 2 bases at J, with 18 bases in the middle. The CDR3 runs to 17 residues. Germline lookup yields CDR1 SNHLY and CDR2 FYNNEI. The CDR3 loop reads CASTHFGAGPYNSPLHF. In DNA form, the CDR3 reads TGTGCCAGCACCCATTTTGGGGCGGGACCCTATAATTCACCCCTCCACTTT.

The chain carries TRBV30 and TRBJ1-5; D may be TRBD1 (5 bases). Per the germline V gene, CDR1 is GTSNPN and CDR2 is SVGIG (reference sequence). The CDR3 length is 13 residues. The V end lost 2 bases, the J end lost 4 bases, and 9 bases lay between the germline ends. Here the CDR3 DNA reads TGTGCCTGGAGTACGGACAAAAATCAGCCCCAGCATTTT. This sequence encodes CAWSTDKNQPQHF.

This chain links TRBV5-1 with TRBJ2-4, with TRBD1 matching over 10 bases. CDR1 is SGHRS, CDR2 YFSETQ, per germline. This CDR3 is built from 16 residues. The trim removed 4 bases at V and 1 base at J, leaving 5 bases unmatched. CDR3 loop: CASSPGTGEAKNIQYF. The CDR3 DNA follows: TGCGCCAGCAGCCCCGGGACAGGGGAGGCCAAAAACATTCAGTACTTC.